Listed below are T cell receptor beta chains from one sample, sequenced in a study of CD8+CD57+ T cells in acquired aplastic anemia. TCRdb passed the reads through MiXCR, listing each CDR3 protein once. The sample shows 150,000 to 200,000 distinct CDR3 sequences, 35% to 50% of them seen only once. The sequenced sample was sorted CD4+, CD8+, or CD8+CD57+ T cells (not recorded which) from PBMCs. The origin of the receptors is a human donor in good health. Both conserved end residues are part of each CDR3. Each record gives: J gene, clone size, V gene, D gene, CDR3 DNA, CDR3 protein. D genes are given only for firm matches. For some rows the clone size is stated as once, few or many, or as a class when expanded; others skip it.

TRBJ2-3 | many | TRBV5-1 | TRBD2 | TGCGCCAGCAGCTTGAGAATAGCGGGAGTAACAGATACGCAGTATTTT | CASSLRIAGVTDTQYF
TRBJ1-3 | few | TRBV5-1 | TRBD1 | TGCGCCAGCAGCTACAGGGGCTCTTCCTCTGGAAACACCATATATTTT | CASSYRGSSSGNTIYF
TRBJ1-4 | once | TRBV7-2 | - | TGTGCCAGCAGCTCATACACTGCAACTAATGAAAAACTGTTTTTT | CASSSYTATNEKLFF
TRBJ1-2 | few | TRBV18 | - | TGTGCCAGCTCACCCGGGACGGCTTCTAACTATGGCTACACCTTC | CASSPGTASNYGYTF
TRBJ2-7 | - | TRBV19 | TRBD2 | TGTGCCAGTAGTATCAAGCTAGCGGGAGGCTACGAGCAGTACTTC | CASSIKLAGGYEQYF
TRBJ1-3 | once | TRBV25-1 | - | TGTGCCAGCAGCCTAGGGGGGGGGGTCTCTGGAAACACCATATATTTT | CASSLGGGVSGNTIYF
TRBJ1-5 | - | TRBV18 | TRBD1 | TGTGCCAGCTCACCACCCTCCGGACAGGGGAATCAGCCCCAGCATTTT | CASSPPSGQGNQPQHF
TRBJ1-1 | - | TRBV5-4 | - | TGTGCCAGCAGCGTCAGCTTAATGAACACTGAAGCTTCCTTT | CASSVSLMNTEASF
TRBJ2-5 | many | TRBV5-1 | - | TGCGCCAGCAGTTTCGACAGAAATTTGGAGACCCAGTACTTC | CASSFDRNLETQYF
TRBJ2-1 | - | TRBV29-1 | TRBD1 | TGCAGCGTGGACAGGGGAGTCACCGGTGAGCAGTTCTTC | CSVDRGVTGEQFF
TRBJ2-3 | - | TRBV7-8 | TRBD1 | TGTGCCAGCAGCACCGCCGGGACAGGATTACAGGATACGCAGTATTTT | CASSTAGTGLQDTQYF
TRBJ2-1 | - | TRBV29-1 | - | TGCAGCGCTTGTGCCACCAGTGATATTGGGGCAGGGACCAATGAGCAGTTCTTC | CSACATSDIGAGTNEQFF
TRBJ2-1 | many | TRBV10-1 | - | TGCGCCAGCAGTAATGTCGGGCGAGAGGTGGAGCAGTTCTTC | CASSNVGREVEQFF
TRBJ2-7 | - | TRBV18 | - | TGTGCCAGCTCAGCGGACAGACACTACGAGCAGTACTTC | CASSADRHYEQYF
TRBJ2-2 | - | TRBV28 | - | TGTGCCAGCAGTCCCTTCGGGCAGGGGCTTGCCGGGGAGCTGTTTTTT | CASSPFGQGLAGELFF
TRBJ1-4 | - | TRBV7-9 | - | TGTGCCAGCAGCGCCCAGGGAGGAAAACTGTTTTTT | CASSAQGGKLFF
TRBJ2-7 | few | TRBV28 | TRBD2 | TGTGCCAGCAGTGTCCTAGCGGGAGTATTATACGAGCAGTACTTC | CASSVLAGVLYEQYF
TRBJ2-7 | many | TRBV18 | - | TGTGCCAGCTCACTTCGGGGGACTGGAGCCTACGAGCAGTACTTC | CASSLRGTGAYEQYF